The clone carrying this T cell receptor beta chain was seen just once. These data are taken from a study of shared clonotypes between healthy human individuals. For the study at large: The study drew on a couple of women and a few men aged 18 to 49 as donors.

CD4+ cell separation produced CD45RA+ naive and CD45RA-negative memory subsets. Looked up from germline, CDR1 is SNHLY and CDR2 is FYNNEI. This CDR3 has 11 residues. V was shortened by 10 bases and J by 5 bases, with 11 bases between the two germline ends. Generated by immunoSEQ multiplex PCR, the TCRdb table keeps only in-frame clones and is missing some. The sample lists more than 2 million clones, roughly 94% occurring once. The sample was naive CD4+ T cells sorted from blood. Subset here: CD45RA+ positively selected. The receptor was derived from a man aged 18 to 30 in good health. V usage is TRBV2 and J usage is TRBJ1-1, with D hard to call. The CDR3 loop is CATREITEAFF. As DNA, the CDR3 is TGTGCCACTCGAGAAATTACTGAAGCTTTCTTT. Together with reference TRBV2 and TRBJ1-1, the CDR3 gives the full variable domain: EPEVTQTPSHQVTQMGQEVILRCVPISNHLYFYWYRQILGQKVEFLVSFYNNEISEKSEIFDDQFSVERPDGSNFTLKIRSTKLEDSAMYFCATREITEAFFGQGTRLTVV.